The clone carrying this T cell receptor beta chain was observed a few times. Its antigen is currently unknown. The V end was cut by 4 bases, the J end by 1 base, with 5 bases between. Germline V gene lookup returns CDR1 GTSNPN and CDR2 SVGIG (reference sequence). The CDR3 is 12 residues long. Following RNA extraction, reverse transcription yielded cDNA that acted as the sequencing template. Sequencing was performed with immunoSEQ multiplex PCR; in TCRdb, only in-frame clones are kept and a portion is missing. The repertoire holds 150,000 or so clones, with less than 75% as singletons. This record comes from a study of CD8+ T cells in alopecia areata. Study-wide context: A 6-month period off drug followed tofacitinib, which lasted 6 to 18 months. Study observations and caveats: Many expanded lesional clones persisted in scalp and blood during tofacitinib treatment. Scalp clonality, together with expanded CD8+ clones among the top 100, fell significantly with tofacitinib.

Treatment defined: oral pan-JAK inhibitor, 5-10 mg twice daily. The TCR was taken from a human donor with alopecia areata. Sequencing used CD4+ T cells sorted from blood, obtained at roughly week 55, from a patient treated with tofacitinib. The rearrangement uses TRBV30 and TRBJ2-4; perhaps TRBD1 as D (5 bases). The CDR3 region is CAWNRAKNIQYF. The CDR3 DNA sequence: TGTGCCTGGAACAGGGCCAAAAACATTCAGTACTTC.